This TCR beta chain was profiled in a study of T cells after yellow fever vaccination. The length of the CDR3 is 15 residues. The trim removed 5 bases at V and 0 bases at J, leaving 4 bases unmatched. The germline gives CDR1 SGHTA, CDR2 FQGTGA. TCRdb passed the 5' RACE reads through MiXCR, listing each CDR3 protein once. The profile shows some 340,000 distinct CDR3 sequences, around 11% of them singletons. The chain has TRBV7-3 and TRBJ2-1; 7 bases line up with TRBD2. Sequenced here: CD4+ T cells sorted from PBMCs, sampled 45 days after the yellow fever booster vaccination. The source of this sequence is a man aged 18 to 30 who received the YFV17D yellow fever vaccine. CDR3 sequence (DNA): TGTGCCAGCAGCCCGACTAGCCTCTCCTACAATGAGCAGTTCTTC. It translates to CASSPTSLSYNEQFF.